These 8 T cell receptor beta chains came from one sample sequenced in a study of blood T cell repertoires in COVID-19. Using immunoSEQ multiplex PCR, the repertoire was profiled, and TCRdb retains in-frame clones only, with some absent. This table holds hundreds of thousands of clones, roughly nine tenths found once. Specimen: PBMCs or T cells enriched from blood (not recorded which). The receptors here all came from a woman aged 45-60 years in a cohort exposed to, infected with or recovered from COVID-19 (not recorded which).

In regard to this clone: The same CDR3 also results from other DNA sequences found in this sample. The chain uses TRBV11-3 and TRBJ1-1, with unresolved D. CDR1 and CDR2 from the germline V gene are SGHNT and YENEEA. The V end was cut by 1 base, the J end by 0 bases, with 6 bases between. This CDR3 is 14 amino acids long. The CDR3 here is CASSLGGMNTEAFF. CDR3 coding DNA: TGTGCCAGCAGCTTAGGCGGGATGAACACTGAAGCTTTCTTT.

V usage is TRBV7-9 and J usage is TRBJ2-7; possibly TRBD1 for D (6 bases). The CDR3 extends over 12 amino acids. The germline gives CDR1 SEHNR, CDR2 FQNEAQ (reference sequence). Trimming removed 5 bases at V and 5 bases at J, with 10 bases between. The CDR3 spells CASSTQGNEQYF. The CDR3 nucleotides read TGTGCCAGCAGCACACAGGGCAACGAGCAGTACTTC.

This clone was picked up one time. The CDR3 spells CASSFQGLTEAFF. The CDR3 region has the DNA TGTGCCAGCAGTTTTCAGGGCTTAACTGAAGCTTTCTTT. The rearrangement uses TRBV2 and TRBJ1-1, with D perhaps TRBD1 (5 bases). The CDR3 is made up of 13 amino acids. Trimming took 5 bases from V and 5 from J, leaving 12 bases between them. Germline V CDR1 and CDR2: SNHLY, FYNNEI.

This sequence joins TRBV7-9 and TRBJ1-2; D might be TRBD1 (5 bases). The V end lost 3 bases, the J end lost 6 bases, and 11 bases lay between the germline ends. CDR1 SEHNR and CDR2 FQNEAQ come from the germline V gene (reference sequence). The CDR3 extends over 13 amino acids. The CDR3 loop reads CASSLLGDHGYTF. CDR3 sequence (DNA): TGTGCCAGCAGCTTGCTAGGGGATCATGGCTACACCTTC.

This clone appeared once. This sequence joins TRBV29-1 and TRBJ1-1; D uncertain. The germline V gene encodes CDR1 SQVTM and CDR2 ANQGSEA. The CDR3 totals 13 residues. V was shortened by 0 bases and J by 5 bases, with 10 bases between the two germline ends. This chain's CDR3 is CSVEDNSRTEAFF. CDR3 in DNA: TGCAGCGTTGAAGACAATTCGCGGACTGAAGCTTTCTTT. The variable domain in full, with the rest retrieved from reference TRBV29-1 and TRBJ1-1, is SAVISQKPSRDICQRGTSLTIQCQVDSQVTMMFWYRQQPGQSLTLIATANQGSEATYESGFVIDKFPISRPNLTFSTLTVSNMSPEDSSIYLCSVEDNSRTEAFFGQGTRLTVV.

The chain has TRBV6-2 or TRBV6-3 and TRBJ2-7; the D gene is possibly TRBD1 (6 bases). The CDR3 is 16 amino acids. V was pared by 2 bases and J by 2 bases, with 16 bases between. CDR1 MNHEY and CDR2 SVGEGT come from the germline V gene. CDR3 sequence: CASSYNPGTIAYEQYF. The CDR3 DNA is TGTGCCAGCAGTTACAACCCTGGGACAATAGCCTACGAGCAGTACTTC.

The V call is TRBV28, the J call TRBJ1-4, with 8 bases aligning to TRBD1. The junction had 11 bases not matched to a gene; V was cut back by 6 bases and J by 5 bases. CDR3 length equals 16 residues. CDR1 MDHEN and CDR2 SYDVKM come from the germline V gene. CDR3 sequence reads: CASSPRTGRRNEKLFF. CDR3 DNA: TGTGCCAGCAGCCCAAGGACAGGGCGAAGAAATGAAAAACTGTTTTTT. The complete variable domain, with remaining parts taken from reference TRBV28 and TRBJ1-4, reads DVKVTQSSRYLVKRTGEKVFLECVQDMDHENMFWYRQDPGLGLRLIYFSYDVKMKEKGDIPEGYSVSREKKERFSLILESASTNQTSMYLCASSPRTGRRNEKLFFGSGTQLSVL.

This chain links TRBV19 with TRBJ1-5, with a tentative D call TRBD1 (6 bases). The CDR3 runs 15 residues. Germline V lookup: CDR1 LNHDA, CDR2 SQIVND (reference sequence). V shed 4 bases and J shed 0 bases, with 10 bases lying between them. DNA of the CDR3: TGTGCCAGTAGTACAACAGGGAATAGCAATCAGCCCCAGCATTTT. It encodes CASSTTGNSNQPQHF.